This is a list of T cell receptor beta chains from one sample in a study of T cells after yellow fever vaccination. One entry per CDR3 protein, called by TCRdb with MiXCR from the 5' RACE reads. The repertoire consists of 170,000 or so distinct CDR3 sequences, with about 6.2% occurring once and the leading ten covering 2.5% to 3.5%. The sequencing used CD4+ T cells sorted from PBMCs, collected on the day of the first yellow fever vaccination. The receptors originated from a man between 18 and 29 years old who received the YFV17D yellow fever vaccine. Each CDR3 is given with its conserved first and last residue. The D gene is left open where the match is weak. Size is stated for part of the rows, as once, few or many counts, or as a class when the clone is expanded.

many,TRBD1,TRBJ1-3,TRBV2,TGTGCCAGCGGGGGACAGGGAAACACCATATATTTT,CASGGQGNTIYF
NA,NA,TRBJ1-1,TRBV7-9,TGTGCCAGCAGCTTAGAAGCGACAGGAGGAGCTTTCTTT,CASSLEATGGAFF
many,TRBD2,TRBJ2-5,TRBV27,TGTGCCAGCAGTTTCCACAAACTAGCGGGACGGCCTGAGACCCAGTACTTC,CASSFHKLAGRPETQYF
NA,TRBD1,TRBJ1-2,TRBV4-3,TGCGCCAGCAGCCCCTGGGGACAGGCCTATGGCTACACCTTC,CASSPWGQAYGYTF
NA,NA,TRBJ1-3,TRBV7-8,TGTGCCAGCAGCCGACCATCTGCAGGAAACACCATATATTTT,CASSRPSAGNTIYF
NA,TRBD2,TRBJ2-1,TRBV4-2,TGTGCCAGCAGCCAAGTTCCTAGCGGGGGCCTCAGCTCCTACAATGAGCAGTTCTTC,CASSQVPSGGLSSYNEQFF
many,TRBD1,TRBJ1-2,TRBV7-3,TGTGCCAGCAGCCCAGGGGGCAGTAACTATGGCTACACCTTC,CASSPGGSNYGYTF
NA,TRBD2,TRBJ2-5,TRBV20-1,TGCAGTGCTATACTAGCGGGGGGAGGGGAGACCCAGTACTTC,CSAILAGGGETQYF
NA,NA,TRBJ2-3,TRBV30,TGTGCCTGGAGCCCTCTCACAGATACGCAGTATTTT,CAWSPLTDTQYF
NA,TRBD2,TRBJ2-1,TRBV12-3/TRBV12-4,TGTGCCAGCAGTTCCACAGCGGGGGCGGTTACTGAGCAGTTCTTC,CASSSTAGAVTEQFF
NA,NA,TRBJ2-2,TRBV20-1,TGCAGTGCTAGAGATTCGGCCAGGAACCCGTCAGGGGAGCTGTTTTTT,CSARDSARNPSGELFF
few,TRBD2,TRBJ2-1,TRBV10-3,TGTGCCATCAGTGAGTCCAGCGGGGGGATCTACAATGAGCAGTTCTTC,CAISESSGGIYNEQFF
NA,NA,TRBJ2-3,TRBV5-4,TGTGCCAGCAGCTTGGAGTTCGTAGATACGCAGTATTTT,CASSLEFVDTQYF
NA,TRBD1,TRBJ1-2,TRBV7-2,TGTGCCAGCAGCTTAACGACAGGGGAGGCCTATGGCTACACCTTC,CASSLTTGEAYGYTF
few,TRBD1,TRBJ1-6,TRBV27,TGTGCCAGCAGCCGGGGGACAGGGGGTTCACCCCTCCACTTT,CASSRGTGGSPLHF
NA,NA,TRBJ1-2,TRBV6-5,TGTGCCAGCAGTTACGACAGTGCCCTTGGCTACACCTTC,CASSYDSALGYTF
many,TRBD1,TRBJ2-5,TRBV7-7,TGTGCTAGCAGCCTAGGACAGGGAACTGGGGAGACCCAGTACTTC,CASSLGQGTGETQYF
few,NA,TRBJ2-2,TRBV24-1,TGTGCCACCAGTGATTCCCCAGGGCTAACCGGGGAGCTGTTTTTT,CATSDSPGLTGELFF
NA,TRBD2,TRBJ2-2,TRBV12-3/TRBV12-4,TGTGCCAGCAGTCGGACTAGCGGGGGGAGGGGGGAGCTGTTTTTT,CASSRTSGGRGELFF
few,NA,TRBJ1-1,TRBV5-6,TGTGCCAGCAGAACCTCGGGGCCGAACACTGAAGCTTTCTTT,CASRTSGPNTEAFF
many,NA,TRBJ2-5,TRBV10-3,TGTGCCATCAGCGAGGGGGAGGTTCGAGAGACCCAGTACTTC,CAISEGEVRETQYF
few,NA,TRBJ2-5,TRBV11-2,TGTGCCAGCAGCCTAAACCGGGGAGCTTCGTATCCGGGGGACCAGACCCAGTACTTC,CASSLNRGASYPGDQTQYF
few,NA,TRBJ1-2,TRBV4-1,TGCGCCAGCAGCCAATTCCAGACCGCTGAAGACACCTTC,CASSQFQTAEDTF
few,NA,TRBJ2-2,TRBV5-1,TGCGCCAGCAGCTTGGTTTGGGGTGGAACCGGGGAGCTGTTTTTT,CASSLVWGGTGELFF
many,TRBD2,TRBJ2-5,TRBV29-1,TGCAGCGCCCCCGTGGGGGGGTACCAAGAGACCCAGTACTTC,CSAPVGGYQETQYF
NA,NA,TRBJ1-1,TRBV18,TGTGCCAGCTCGGAACGGGGGGGGAACACTGAAGCTTTCTTT,CASSERGGNTEAFF